This T cell receptor beta chain was identified in a study of blood T cells in healthy people across ages. General observations from the study: Versus aged donors, long-lived donors had higher diversity and more naive CD4+ cells.

Germline lookup yields CDR1 SGDLS and CDR2 YYNGEE. CDR3 length: 15 amino acids. V shed 3 bases and J shed 5 bases, with 16 bases lying between them. The study recruited healthy Caucasian donors from Russia who were aged about 6 to 95. Then a second PCR, running about 6 to 12 cycles, was carried out with a sample-barcoded 5' primer and a J-beta primer mix. TCRdb independently ran MiXCR on the 5' RACE reads; one entry per CDR3 protein. The profile covers fewer than 1,200,000 distinct CDR3 sequences, with under 30% appearing a single time and 0.65% to 0.95% taken by the ten largest. Details on this clonotype: Its target is unknown.

The sample also formed part of further work on T cells of mothers and their children. That report notes: Six or seven children and their three healthy Caucasian mothers were the donors.

The receptor's source is a girl aged 2 to 10 in good health. The chain joins TRBV9 to TRBJ2-3; D is perhaps TRBD2 (5 bases). Input material: blood. In DNA form, the CDR3 reads TGTGCCAGCAGCGACCCGCGAGAGGGCGAAGATACGCAGTATTTT. It codes for CASSDPREGEDTQYF.